The entry below gives a single T cell receptor (beta chain) sequence along with its context. This specimen comes from a study of monozygotic twins with inflammatory bowel disease. The CDR3 contains 15 residues. Looked up from germline, CDR1 is LGHDT and CDR2 is YNNKEL (reference sequence). TCRdb re-called the 5' RACE reads and catalogs CDR3 proteins one per entry, DNA excluded. The sample includes 350,000 to 500,000 distinct CDR3 sequences. Sequenced input: blood. The chain has TRBV3-1 and TRBJ2-3; checking the TCRdb D call of TRBD2 is not possible without DNA. This receptor was identified in a human donor with ulcerative colitis or Crohn's disease, or a healthy co-twin of an affected twin (not recorded which). The CDR3 sequence: CASSVSGGAGDTQYF.